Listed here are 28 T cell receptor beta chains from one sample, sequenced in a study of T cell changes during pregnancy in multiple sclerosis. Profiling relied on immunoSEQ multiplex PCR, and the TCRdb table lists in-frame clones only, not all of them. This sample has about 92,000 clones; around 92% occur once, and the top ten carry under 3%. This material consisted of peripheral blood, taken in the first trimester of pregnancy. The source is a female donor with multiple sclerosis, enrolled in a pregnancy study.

CDR3 region: CASSGGQGHGYTF. CDR3 sequence (DNA): TGTGCCAGTAGTGGAGGACAGGGACACGGCTACACCTTC. The chain has TRBV19 and TRBJ1-2; TRBD1 matches 8 bases. In germline, CDR1 is LNHDA, CDR2 SQIVND (reference sequence). The CDR3 spans 13 residues. The ends lost 5 bases at V and 8 bases at J; junction bases unmatched: 7.

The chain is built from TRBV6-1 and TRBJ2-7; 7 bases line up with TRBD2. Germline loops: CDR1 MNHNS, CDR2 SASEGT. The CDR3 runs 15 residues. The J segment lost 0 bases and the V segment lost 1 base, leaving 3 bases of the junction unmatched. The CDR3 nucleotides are TGTGCCAGCAGTGAAGGTTGGGGGGGCTCCTACGAGCAGTACTTC. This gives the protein CASSEGWGGSYEQYF.

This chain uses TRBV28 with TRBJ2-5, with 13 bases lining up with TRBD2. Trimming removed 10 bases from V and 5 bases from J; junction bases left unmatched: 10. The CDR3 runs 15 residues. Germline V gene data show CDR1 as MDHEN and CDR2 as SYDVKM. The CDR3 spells CATQTSGRARETQYF. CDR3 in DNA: TGTGCCACCCAAACTAGCGGGAGGGCCAGGGAGACCCAGTACTTC.

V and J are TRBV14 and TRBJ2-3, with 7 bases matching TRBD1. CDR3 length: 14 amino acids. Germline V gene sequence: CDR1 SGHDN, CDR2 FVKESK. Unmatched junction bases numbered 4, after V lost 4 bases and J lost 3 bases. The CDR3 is CASSLSRGTDTQYF. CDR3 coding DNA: TGTGCCAGCAGCCTTTCCAGGGGGACAGATACGCAGTATTTT. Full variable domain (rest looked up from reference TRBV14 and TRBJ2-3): EAGVTQFPSHSVIEKGQTVTLRCDPISGHDNLYWYRRVMGKEIKFLLHFVKESKQDESGMPNNRFLAERTGGTYSTLKVQPAELEDSGVYFCASSLSRGTDTQYFGPGTRLTVL.

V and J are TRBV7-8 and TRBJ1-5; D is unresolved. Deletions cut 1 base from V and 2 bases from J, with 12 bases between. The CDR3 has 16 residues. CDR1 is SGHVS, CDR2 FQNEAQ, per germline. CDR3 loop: CASSLVEFGRNQPQHF. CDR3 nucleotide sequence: TGTGCCAGCAGCTTAGTAGAGTTTGGGCGCAATCAGCCCCAGCATTTT.

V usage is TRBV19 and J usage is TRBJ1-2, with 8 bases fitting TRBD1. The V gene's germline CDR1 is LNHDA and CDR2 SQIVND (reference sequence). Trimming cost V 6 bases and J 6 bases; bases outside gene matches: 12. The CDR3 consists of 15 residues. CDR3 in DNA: TGTGCCAGTAGACATCCGGGACAGGAGAAAGATGGCTACACCTTC. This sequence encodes CASRHPGQEKDGYTF.

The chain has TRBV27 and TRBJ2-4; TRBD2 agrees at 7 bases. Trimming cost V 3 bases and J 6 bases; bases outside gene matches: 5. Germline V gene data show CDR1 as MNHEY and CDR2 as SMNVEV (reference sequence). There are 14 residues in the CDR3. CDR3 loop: CASSFGGEINIQYF. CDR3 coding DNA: TGTGCCAGCAGTTTTGGGGGGGAGATAAACATTCAGTACTTC.

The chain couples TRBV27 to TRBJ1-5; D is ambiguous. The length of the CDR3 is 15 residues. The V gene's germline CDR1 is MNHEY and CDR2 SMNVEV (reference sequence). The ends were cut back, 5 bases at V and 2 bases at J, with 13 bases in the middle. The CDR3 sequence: CASSPWLRGNQPQHF. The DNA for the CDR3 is TGTGCCAGCAGTCCCTGGTTGCGGGGCAATCAGCCCCAGCATTTT.

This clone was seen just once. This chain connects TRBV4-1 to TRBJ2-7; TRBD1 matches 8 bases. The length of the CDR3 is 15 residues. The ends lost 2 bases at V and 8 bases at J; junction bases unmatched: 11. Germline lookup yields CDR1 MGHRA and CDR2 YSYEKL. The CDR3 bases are TGCGCCAGCAGCCAAACCGGACAGGGCCTTAGCAAGCAGTACTTC. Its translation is CASSQTGQGLSKQYF.

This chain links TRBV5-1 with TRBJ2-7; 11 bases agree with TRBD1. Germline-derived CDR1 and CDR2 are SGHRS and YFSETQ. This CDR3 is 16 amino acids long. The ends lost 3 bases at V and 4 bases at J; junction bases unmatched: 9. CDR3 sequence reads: CASSSTLGTGGYEQYF. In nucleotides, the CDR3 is TGCGCCAGCAGCTCAACCCTCGGGACAGGGGGATACGAGCAGTACTTC.

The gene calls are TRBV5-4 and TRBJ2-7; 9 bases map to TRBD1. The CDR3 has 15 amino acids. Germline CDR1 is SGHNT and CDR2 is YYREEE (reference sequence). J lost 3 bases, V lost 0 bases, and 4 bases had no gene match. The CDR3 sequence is CASSLGTGANYEQYF. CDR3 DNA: TGTGCCAGCAGCTTGGGGACAGGGGCTAACTACGAGCAGTACTTC.

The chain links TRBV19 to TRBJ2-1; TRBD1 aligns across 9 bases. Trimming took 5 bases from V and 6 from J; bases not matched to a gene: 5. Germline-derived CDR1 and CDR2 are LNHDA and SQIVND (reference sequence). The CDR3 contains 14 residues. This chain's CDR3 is CASSLGQGGNEQFF. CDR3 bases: TGTGCCAGTAGTTTGGGACAGGGTGGCAATGAGCAGTTCTTC. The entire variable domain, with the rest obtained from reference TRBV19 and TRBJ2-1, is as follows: DGGITQSPKYLFRKEGQNVTLSCEQNLNHDAMYWYRQDPGQGLRLIYYSQIVNDFQKGDIAEGYSVSREKKESFPLTVTSAQKNPTAFYLCASSLGQGGNEQFFGPGTRLTVL.

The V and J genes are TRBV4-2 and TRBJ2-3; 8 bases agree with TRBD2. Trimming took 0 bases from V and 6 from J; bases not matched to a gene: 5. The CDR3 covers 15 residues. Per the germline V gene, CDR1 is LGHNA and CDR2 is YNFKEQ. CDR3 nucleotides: TGTGCCAGCAGCCAAGATTACGGGGGGGAGGATACGCAGTATTTT. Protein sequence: CASSQDYGGEDTQYF.

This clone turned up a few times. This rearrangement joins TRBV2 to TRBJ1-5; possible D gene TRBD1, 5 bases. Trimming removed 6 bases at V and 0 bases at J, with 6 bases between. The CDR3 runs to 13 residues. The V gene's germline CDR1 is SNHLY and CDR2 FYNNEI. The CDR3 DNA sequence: TGTGCCAGCAGAGGGGTTAGCAATCAGCCCCAGCATTTT. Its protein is CASRGVSNQPQHF. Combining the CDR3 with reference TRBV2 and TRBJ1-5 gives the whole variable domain EPEVTQTPSHQVTQMGQEVILRCVPISNHLYFYWYRQILGQKVEFLVSFYNNEISEKSEIFDDQFSVERPDGSNFTLKIRSTKLEDSAMYFCASRGVSNQPQHFGDGTRLSIL.

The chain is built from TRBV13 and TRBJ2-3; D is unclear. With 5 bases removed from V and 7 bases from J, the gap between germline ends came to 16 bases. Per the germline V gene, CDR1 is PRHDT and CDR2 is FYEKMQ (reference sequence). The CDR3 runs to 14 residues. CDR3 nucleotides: TGTGCCAGCAGCCCTCCCGACAAGCCAAATACGCAGTATTTT. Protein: CASSPPDKPNTQYF.

DNA of the CDR3: TGCAGCGTTCGAGAACCAGGTAGAACAGATACGCAGTATTTT. Encoded protein: CSVREPGRTDTQYF. The chain employs TRBV29-1 and TRBJ2-3; D gene uncertain. The CDR3 is made up of 14 amino acids. Trimming took 5 bases from V and 3 from J, leaving 15 bases between them. Germline V lookup: CDR1 SQVTM, CDR2 ANQGSEA.

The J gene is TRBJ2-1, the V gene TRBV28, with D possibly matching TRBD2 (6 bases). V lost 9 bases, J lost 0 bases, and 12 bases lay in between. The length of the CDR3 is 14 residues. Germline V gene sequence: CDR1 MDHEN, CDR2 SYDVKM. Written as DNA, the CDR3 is TGTGCCAGTCAAGGAGGGGCCTCCTACAATGAGCAGTTCTTC. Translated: CASQGGASYNEQFF. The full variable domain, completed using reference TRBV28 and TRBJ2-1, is DVKVTQSSRYLVKRTGEKVFLECVQDMDHENMFWYRQDPGLGLRLIYFSYDVKMKEKGDIPEGYSVSREKKERFSLILESASTNQTSMYLCASQGGASYNEQFFGPGTRLTVL.

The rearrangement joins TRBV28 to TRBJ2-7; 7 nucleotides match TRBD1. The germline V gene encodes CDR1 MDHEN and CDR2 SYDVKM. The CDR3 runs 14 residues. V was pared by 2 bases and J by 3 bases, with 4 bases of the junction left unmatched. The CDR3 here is CASSLGAGGYEQYF. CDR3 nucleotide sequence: TGTGCCAGCAGTTTAGGGGCAGGGGGCTACGAGCAGTACTTC.

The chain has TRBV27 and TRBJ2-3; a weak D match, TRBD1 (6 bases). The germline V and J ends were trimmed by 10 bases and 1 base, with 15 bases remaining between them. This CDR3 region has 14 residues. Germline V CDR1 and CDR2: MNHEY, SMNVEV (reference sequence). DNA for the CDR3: TGTGCCACCGCGAGGGCAGGGGGCACAGATACGCAGTATTTT. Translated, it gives CATARAGGTDTQYF.

The CDR3 DNA sequence: TGTGCCAGCTCACCAGATCCCATAGCTAATTCACCCCTCCACTTT. Translated, it gives CASSPDPIANSPLHF. The gene calls are TRBV18 and TRBJ1-6, with D unresolved. V lost 2 bases, J lost 6 bases, and 11 bases lay in between. From germline, CDR1 is KGHSH and CDR2 LQKENI. This CDR3 has 15 amino acids.

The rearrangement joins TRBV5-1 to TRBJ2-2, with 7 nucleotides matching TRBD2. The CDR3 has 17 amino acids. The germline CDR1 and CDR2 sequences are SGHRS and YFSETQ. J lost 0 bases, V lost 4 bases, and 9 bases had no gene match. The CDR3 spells CASSEELARTNTGELFF. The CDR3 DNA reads TGCGCCAGCAGCGAAGAACTAGCGAGAACGAACACCGGGGAGCTGTTTTTT.

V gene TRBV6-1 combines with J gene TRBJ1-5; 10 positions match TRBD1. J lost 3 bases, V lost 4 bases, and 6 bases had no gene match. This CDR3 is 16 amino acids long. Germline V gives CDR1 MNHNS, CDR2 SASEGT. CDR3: CASSALGQGVNQPQHF. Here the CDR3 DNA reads TGTGCCAGCAGTGCTCTAGGACAGGGGGTCAATCAGCCCCAGCATTTT.

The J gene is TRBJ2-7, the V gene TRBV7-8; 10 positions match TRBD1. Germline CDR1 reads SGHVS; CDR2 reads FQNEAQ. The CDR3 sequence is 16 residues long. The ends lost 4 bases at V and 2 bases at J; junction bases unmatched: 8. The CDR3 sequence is CASSWGPGTGAYEQYF. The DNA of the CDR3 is TGTGCCAGCAGCTGGGGCCCCGGGACAGGGGCCTACGAGCAGTACTTC.

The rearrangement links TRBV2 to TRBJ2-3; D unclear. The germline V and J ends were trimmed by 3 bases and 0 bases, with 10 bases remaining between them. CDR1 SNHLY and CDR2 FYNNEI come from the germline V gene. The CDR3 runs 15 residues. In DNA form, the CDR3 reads TGTGCCAGCAGTGACACCAAGCCTAGCACAGATACGCAGTATTTT. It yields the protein CASSDTKPSTDTQYF.

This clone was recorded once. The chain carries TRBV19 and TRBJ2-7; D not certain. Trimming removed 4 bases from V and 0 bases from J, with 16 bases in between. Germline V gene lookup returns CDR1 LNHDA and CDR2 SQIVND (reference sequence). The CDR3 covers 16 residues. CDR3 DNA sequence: TGTGCCAGTAGTAAAGTACGGATGACTTCCTCCTACGAGCAGTACTTC. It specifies CASSKVRMTSSYEQYF.

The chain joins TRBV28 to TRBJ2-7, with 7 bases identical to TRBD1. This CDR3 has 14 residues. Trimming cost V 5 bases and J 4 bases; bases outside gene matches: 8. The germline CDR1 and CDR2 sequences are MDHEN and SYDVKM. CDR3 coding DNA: TGTGCCAGCAGTCCCGACAGGGATCGGTACGAGCAGTACTTC. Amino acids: CASSPDRDRYEQYF.

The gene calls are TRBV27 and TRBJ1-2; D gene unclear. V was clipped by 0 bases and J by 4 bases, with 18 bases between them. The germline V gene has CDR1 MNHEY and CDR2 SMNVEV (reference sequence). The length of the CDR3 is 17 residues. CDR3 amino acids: CASSLSSGSGRVYGYTF. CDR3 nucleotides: TGTGCCAGCAGTTTATCATCGGGGTCGGGCAGAGTCTATGGCTACACCTTC.

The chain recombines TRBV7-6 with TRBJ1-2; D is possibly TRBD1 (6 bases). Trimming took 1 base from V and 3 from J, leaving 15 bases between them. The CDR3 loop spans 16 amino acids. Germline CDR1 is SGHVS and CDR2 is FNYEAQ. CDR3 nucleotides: TGTGCCAGCAGCTTAGTTCCAAGGGGGACGGACTATGGCTACACCTTC. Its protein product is CASSLVPRGTDYGYTF.